A single sample gave rise to the 21 T cell receptor beta chains below, sequenced in a study of cytomegalovirus exposure and HLA in healthy donors. Researchers ran the PCR with 60 Vbeta and 13 Jbeta primers. Clones were read by immunoSEQ multiplex PCR, and TCRdb kept only the in-frame ones, dropping some. The sample has about 140,000 clones, about 77% seen once. The sequencing input was PBMCs. These receptors were obtained from a female donor in good health and CMV-seronegative.

In DNA, the CDR3 is TGTGCCAGTAGTAGCTCGACAGGGTTTCACGGAGAGAGCTATGGCTACACCTTC. Protein sequence: CASSSSTGFHGESYGYTF. This sequence joins TRBV19 and TRBJ1-2; 7 bases agree with TRBD1. The trim removed 4 bases at V and 4 bases at J, leaving 18 bases unmatched. The CDR3 sequence is 18 residues long. Germline CDR1 and CDR2: LNHDA and SQIVND (reference sequence).

This clone was detected a few times. This sequence joins TRBV6-6 and TRBJ1-5; the match to TRBD1 covers 7 bases. Germline trimming cut 8 bases from V and 6 bases from J; bases unmatched to any gene: 4. The CDR3 is made up of 12 amino acids. Per the germline V gene, CDR1 is MNHNY and CDR2 is SVGAGI (reference sequence). As DNA, the CDR3 is TGTGCCAGCGACAGGGTTGGTCAGCCCCAGCATTTT. Residues: CASDRVGQPQHF.

The rearrangement joins TRBV18 to TRBJ1-1; possible D gene TRBD1, 5 bases. V dropped 6 bases and J dropped 7 bases, with 9 bases sitting between them. Germline CDR1 and CDR2: KGHSH and LQKENI. The CDR3 consists of 11 residues. The CDR3 sequence: CASSGGGEAFF. CDR3 coding DNA: TGTGCCAGCTCCGGCGGGGGTGAAGCTTTCTTT.

V and J are TRBV18 and TRBJ1-2; perhaps TRBD1 as D (5 bases). V lost 2 bases and J lost 8, with 15 bases in between. This CDR3 region has 14 residues. Germline V gives CDR1 KGHSH, CDR2 LQKENI. The CDR3 reads CASSPDRALQGYTF. The DNA for the CDR3 is TGTGCCAGCTCACCAGACAGAGCTTTGCAGGGCTACACCTTC.

The gene calls are TRBV5-6 and TRBJ1-2; TRBD1 matches at 8 bases. The germline gives CDR1 SGHDT, CDR2 YYEEEE. This CDR3 contains 14 residues. Unmatched junction bases numbered 4, after V lost 4 bases and J lost 2 bases. The CDR3 is CASSGRDRNYGYTF. The DNA of the CDR3 is TGTGCCAGCAGCGGCCGGGACAGGAACTATGGCTACACCTTC.

The chain is built from TRBV9 and TRBJ2-7, with D unclear. Trimming took off 2 bases at V and 0 bases at J, with 9 bases between the two ends. The CDR3 runs to 14 residues. Germline V gene data show CDR1 as SGDLS and CDR2 as YYNGEE. The CDR3 here is CASSVTRSSYEQYF. The DNA for the CDR3 is TGTGCCAGCAGCGTGACACGAAGCTCCTACGAGCAGTACTTC.

This chain connects TRBV28 to TRBJ1-2; 7 bases match TRBD1. V trimming: 2 bases; J trimming: 4 bases; junction bases outside the gene matches: 4. Germline V CDR1 and CDR2: MDHEN, SYDVKM. The CDR3 consists of 14 residues. Here the CDR3 DNA reads TGTGCCAGCAGTTTAGGTGCAGGGGGCTATGGCTACACCTTC. It codes for CASSLGAGGYGYTF.

The chain is built from TRBV28 and TRBJ2-1; maybe TRBD1 (6 bases). This CDR3 comprises 14 residues. From germline, CDR1 is MDHEN and CDR2 SYDVKM. Trimming removed 6 bases from V and 3 bases from J, with 12 bases in between. CDR3 DNA sequence: TGTGCCAGCAGGACCGGGACAAACTACAATGAGCAGTTCTTC. The encoded protein is CASRTGTNYNEQFF.

This rearrangement joins TRBV6-1 to TRBJ1-4, with D possibly matching TRBD1 (5 bases). Germline V gene sequence: CDR1 MNHNS, CDR2 SASEGT. The CDR3 has 13 residues. V lost 4 bases, J lost 7 bases, and 10 bases lay in between. CDR3 nucleotides: TGTGCCAGCAGTGTGGCGGGGGGTGAAAAACTGTTTTTT. This codes for CASSVAGGEKLFF.

The chain recombines TRBV28 with TRBJ2-5, with a possible D match to TRBD2 (6 bases). This CDR3 contains 15 residues. Trimming took 5 bases from V and 4 from J, leaving 17 bases between them. Germline V gene data show CDR1 as MDHEN and CDR2 as SYDVKM. DNA of the CDR3: TGTGCCAGCAGTCAGCGATACGGGGGATCAGAGACCCAGTACTTC. This codes for CASSQRYGGSETQYF.

The chain combines TRBV19 with TRBJ1-4; 9 positions match TRBD1. This CDR3 region has 16 residues. The V segment lost 5 bases and the J segment 5 bases; nucleotides outside the gene matches: 9. Germline V gene data show CDR1 as LNHDA and CDR2 as SQIVND (reference sequence). In nucleotides, the CDR3 is TGTGCCAGTAGTTCCGGCTCCGGGACAGGGAATGAAAAACTGTTTTTT. It yields the protein CASSSGSGTGNEKLFF.

The genes are TRBV6-1 and TRBJ1-1, with D possibly matching TRBD1 (5 bases). Germline lookup yields CDR1 MNHNS and CDR2 SASEGT. This CDR3 comprises 12 residues. Trimming took 3 bases from V and 11 from J, leaving 13 bases between them. The CDR3 DNA sequence: TGTGCCAGCAGTGAGACCCGGGGGGTCGCTTTCTTT. This sequence encodes CASSETRGVAFF.

The V call is TRBV6-1, the J call TRBJ1-1; D gene ambiguous. This CDR3 has 16 amino acids. Trimming removed 4 bases at V and 3 bases at J, with 18 bases between. Germline V CDR1 and CDR2: MNHNS, SASEGT. CDR3 DNA: TGTGCCAGCAGTGCCGCCGGGATGTCGGTCGACACTGAAGCTTTCTTT. It specifies CASSAAGMSVDTEAFF.

The gene calls are TRBV27 and TRBJ1-1; D may be TRBD1 (6 bases). Germline V gene data show CDR1 as MNHEY and CDR2 as SMNVEV (reference sequence). Trimming pared 5 bases from V and 0 bases from J, leaving 16 bases between. This CDR3 region has 16 residues. The CDR3 reads CASSQSRDTLNTEAFF. CDR3 DNA: TGTGCCAGCAGTCAATCCAGGGACACTCTGAACACTGAAGCTTTCTTT.

The rearrangement links TRBV19 to TRBJ1-1; 8 bases fit TRBD1. The trim removed 6 bases at V and 3 bases at J, leaving 9 bases unmatched. Germline CDR1 reads LNHDA; CDR2 reads SQIVND (reference sequence). The CDR3 has 15 residues. The CDR3 loop is CASSTPRGLDTEAFF. For the CDR3, the DNA is TGTGCCAGTAGCACGCCCAGGGGGCTTGACACTGAAGCTTTCTTT. The entire variable domain, with the rest obtained from reference TRBV19 and TRBJ1-1, is as follows: DGGITQSPKYLFRKEGQNVTLSCEQNLNHDAMYWYRQDPGQGLRLIYYSQIVNDFQKGDIAEGYSVSREKKESFPLTVTSAQKNPTAFYLCASSTPRGLDTEAFFGQGTRLTVV.

This clone was detected only a few times. The chain joins TRBV5-1 to TRBJ2-7; 7 positions match TRBD2. The CDR3 covers 15 residues. Trimming at V came to 4 bases and at J to 5 bases, leaving 12 bases not matched to a gene. Germline V lookup: CDR1 SGHRS, CDR2 YFSETQ. The chain's CDR3 is CASSPGLVTVDEQYF. CDR3 bases: TGCGCCAGCAGCCCCGGACTAGTCACAGTCGACGAGCAGTACTTC. Supplemented by reference TRBV5-1 and TRBJ2-7, the full variable domain reads KAGVTQTPRYLIKTRGQQVTLSCSPISGHRSVSWYQQTPGQGLQFLFEYFSETQRNKGNFPGRFSGRQFSNSRSEMNVSTLELGDSALYLCASSPGLVTVDEQYFGPGTRLTVT.

This clone was seen ten or more times. The V call is TRBV11-2, the J call TRBJ1-2, with D unclear. The CDR3 is 16 residues long. Germline CDR1 SGHAT, CDR2 FQNNGV. V was clipped by 1 base and J by 3 bases, with 15 bases between them. The chain's CDR3 is CASSLARGRWDYGYTF. CDR3 DNA sequence: TGTGCCAGCAGCTTAGCTCGTGGCAGGTGGGACTATGGCTACACCTTC.

The genes are TRBV7-3 and TRBJ2-7; D may be TRBD2 (5 bases). The V end was cut by 5 bases, the J end by 5 bases, with 7 bases between. CDR1 is SGHTA, CDR2 FQGTGA, per germline. There are 11 residues in the CDR3. CDR3 amino acids: CASSAGDEQYF. CDR3 sequence (DNA): TGTGCCAGCAGCGCCGGGGACGAGCAGTACTTC. Drawing the rest from reference TRBV7-3 and TRBJ2-7, the complete variable domain is GAGVSQTPSNKVTEKGKYVELRCDPISGHTALYWYRQSLGQGPEFLIYFQGTGAADDSGLPNDRFFAVRPEGSVSTLKIQRTERGDSAVYLCASSAGDEQYFGPGTRLTVT.

The V call is TRBV7-9, the J call TRBJ1-5, with 10 bases matching TRBD1. The CDR3 loop spans 17 amino acids. The V segment lost 3 bases and the J segment 2 bases; nucleotides outside the gene matches: 7. In germline, CDR1 is SEHNR, CDR2 FQNEAQ (reference sequence). CDR3 in DNA: TGTGCCAGCAGCTTTTTAACCGGGACAGGGGGCAATCAGCCCCAGCATTTT. Translated, it gives CASSFLTGTGGNQPQHF. Combining the CDR3 with reference TRBV7-9 and TRBJ1-5 gives the whole variable domain DTGVSQNPRHKITKRGQNVTFRCDPISEHNRLYWYRQTLGQGPEFLTYFQNEAQLEKSRLLSDRFSAERPKGSFSTLEIQRTEQGDSAMYLCASSFLTGTGGNQPQHFGDGTRLSIL.

The V gene is TRBV7-9, the J gene TRBJ1-1, with a tentative D call TRBD1 (5 bases). Germline V CDR1 and CDR2: SEHNR, FQNEAQ (reference sequence). Deletions cut 0 bases from V and 4 bases from J, with 18 bases between. This CDR3 comprises 17 residues. The CDR3 spells CASSLAQWWEGRTEAFF. Written as DNA, the CDR3 is TGTGCCAGCAGCTTAGCCCAGTGGTGGGAGGGACGCACTGAAGCTTTCTTT.

The chain carries TRBV28 and TRBJ2-1, with 10 bases that match TRBD1. In germline, CDR1 is MDHEN, CDR2 SYDVKM. Trimming at V came to 6 bases and at J to 10 bases, leaving 15 bases not matched to a gene. The CDR3 runs to 16 residues. The CDR3 spells CASSPPGTGVVGEQFF. In DNA, the CDR3 is TGTGCCAGCAGCCCCCCGGGGACAGGGGTGGTGGGAGAGCAGTTCTTC.